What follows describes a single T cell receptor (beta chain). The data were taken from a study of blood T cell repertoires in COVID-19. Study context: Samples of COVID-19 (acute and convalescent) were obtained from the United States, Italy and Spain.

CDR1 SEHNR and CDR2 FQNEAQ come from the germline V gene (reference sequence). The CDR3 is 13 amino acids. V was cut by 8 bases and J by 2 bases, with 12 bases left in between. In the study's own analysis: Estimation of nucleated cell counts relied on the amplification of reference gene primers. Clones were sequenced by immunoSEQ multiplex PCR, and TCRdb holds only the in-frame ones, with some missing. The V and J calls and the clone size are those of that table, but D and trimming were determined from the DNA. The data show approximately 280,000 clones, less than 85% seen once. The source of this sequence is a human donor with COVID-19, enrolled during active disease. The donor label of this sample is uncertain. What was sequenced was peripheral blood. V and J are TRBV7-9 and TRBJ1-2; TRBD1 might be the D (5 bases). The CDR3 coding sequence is TGTGCCAGCCGCGGCGGGGCCAACTATGGCTACACCTTC. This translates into CASRGGANYGYTF. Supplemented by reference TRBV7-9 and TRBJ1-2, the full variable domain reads DTGVSQNPRHKITKRGQNVTFRCDPISEHNRLYWYRQTLGQGPEFLTYFQNEAQLEKSRLLSDRFSAERPKGSFSTLEIQRTEQGDSAMYLCASRGGANYGYTFGSGTRLTVV.